The clone carrying this T cell receptor beta chain was seen at least ten times. The sample comes from a study of early T cells in non-severe SARS-CoV-2 infection. TCRdb itself ran the 5' RACE reads through MiXCR, one entry per CDR3 protein. The sample has some 58,000 distinct CDR3 sequences, roughly 12% seen once. CDR3 length equals 16 residues. Germline CDR1 is KGHSH and CDR2 is LQKENI. Trimming stripped 0 bases from V and 1 base from J, with 11 bases between. Material: whole blood, obtained at baseline. The clonotype originates from an adult who was a healthcare worker with PCR-confirmed SARS-CoV-2 infection or an uninfected control (not recorded which). The V call is TRBV18, the J call TRBJ2-3, with D unresolved. The CDR3 region is CASSPPRRPGTDTQYF. The DNA of the CDR3 is TGTGCCAGCTCACCACCACGTCGTCCCGGCACAGATACGCAGTATTTT.